Reported below is one TCR beta chain. Enrolment of Seattle patients took place during active infection, and they were followed longitudinally. This entry belongs to a study of blood T cell repertoires in COVID-19. The overall study: Specimens from acute and convalescent COVID-19 originated in the United States, Italy and Spain. PBMCs, B-cell-depleted T cells, or T cells provided the cDNA or gDNA that made up the material.

Per the authors' pipeline: Amplifying reference gene primers gave estimates of nucleated cell counts. Generated by immunoSEQ multiplex PCR, the TCRdb table keeps only in-frame clones and is missing some. The V and J calls and the clone size are those of that table, but D and trimming were determined from the DNA. The table has about 170,000 clones, approximately 80% seen once. V shed 3 bases and J 9 bases; nucleotides not matched to a gene: 5. The CDR3 sequence is 15 residues long. CDR1 and CDR2 (germline): KGHSH, LQKENI. The sequence came from a woman older than 75 with COVID-19, enrolled during active disease. The sequenced sample consisted of peripheral blood. The rearrangement joins TRBV18 to TRBJ1-6, with 10 bases lining up with TRBD1. The CDR3 region is CASSPVDRGISPLHF. The CDR3, as DNA: TGTGCCAGCTCACCTGTGGACAGGGGGATTTCACCCCTCCACTTT.